This passage covers 17 T cell receptor beta chains from one sample sequenced in a study of graft-versus-host responses after intestinal transplantation. No antigens are known for them. Only in-frame clones appear in the TCRdb table, and some are missing; sequencing was by immunoSEQ multiplex PCR. The repertoire includes 95,000 to 150,000 clones, around 96% of them detected once, and over 2.5% sits in the top ten. The sample here was unstimulated CD8+ T cells sorted from spleen or lymph node cells, taken before intestinal transplant. The receptors shown here come from a human donor who received an intestinal transplant.

The gene calls are TRBV27 and TRBJ1-4; D perhaps matches TRBD1 (5 bases). This CDR3 region has 18 residues. Looked up from germline, CDR1 is MNHEY and CDR2 is SMNVEV (reference sequence). Trimming cost V 1 base and J 0 bases, with 15 bases left between them. The CDR3 sequence: CASSLFSVQGTTNEKLFF. CDR3 DNA: TGTGCCAGCAGTTTATTCTCGGTCCAGGGAACAACTAATGAAAAACTGTTTTTT.

The J gene is TRBJ1-1, the V gene TRBV2, with TRBD1 matching over 7 bases. Germline values: CDR1 SNHLY, CDR2 FYNNEI. V lost 6 bases to trimming and J lost 1 base; unmatched junction nucleotides: 8. This CDR3 region has 15 residues. CDR3 in DNA: TGTGCCAGCAGGCAGGGGGGCAGCTGGAACACTGAAGCTTTCTTT. Its translation: CASRQGGSWNTEAFF.

The chain has TRBV28 and TRBJ1-1; weak D call: TRBD1 (5 bases). V lost 3 bases to trimming and J lost 1 base, with 12 bases between them. There are 15 residues in the CDR3. Germline CDR1 reads MDHEN; CDR2 reads SYDVKM. As DNA, the CDR3 is TGTGCCAGCAGTTTCATTAGGGGTACGAACACTGAAGCTTTCTTT. Translated: CASSFIRGTNTEAFF.

The chain uses TRBV13 and TRBJ2-2; possibly TRBD2 for D (6 bases). This CDR3 is built from 16 residues. The germline V and J ends were trimmed by 5 bases and 2 bases, with 15 bases remaining between them. Germline V gene sequence: CDR1 PRHDT, CDR2 FYEKMQ (reference sequence). CDR3 sequence reads: CASSPRGEVNTGELFF. CDR3 DNA: TGTGCCAGCAGCCCCCGAGGGGAGGTCAACACCGGGGAGCTGTTTTTT.

Only one count was recorded for this clone. In DNA form, the CDR3 reads TGTGCCAGCAGCCGAATCTCTCCAGTCGTGCGGGAGACCCAGTACTTC. It translates to CASSRISPVVRETQYF. The chain uses TRBV7-6 and TRBJ2-5; D ambiguous. The V gene's germline CDR1 is SGHVS and CDR2 FNYEAQ. V lost 5 bases to trimming and J lost 5 bases, with 21 bases between them. The CDR3 runs to 16 residues.

The V call is TRBV7-9, the J call TRBJ1-1, with TRBD1 identical over 8 bases. With V trimmed by 4 bases and J by 1 base, 11 bases remained unmatched. This CDR3 contains 17 residues. Per the germline V gene, CDR1 is SEHNR and CDR2 is FQNEAQ (reference sequence). CDR3 nucleotide sequence: TGTGCCAGCAGCTCGTCTGGACAGGGTGGGCCGAACACTGAAGCTTTCTTT. This codes for CASSSSGQGGPNTEAFF.

This clone was detected once. The CDR3 DNA is TGTGCCAGCAGTGGACAGGTGCTTATGAACACTGAAGCTTTCTTT. It yields the protein CASSGQVLMNTEAFF. The rearrangement links TRBV6-1 to TRBJ1-1; tentative D call: TRBD1 (6 bases). V was trimmed by 4 bases and J by 0 bases, leaving 12 bases between them. Germline V gene sequence: CDR1 MNHNS, CDR2 SASEGT. The CDR3 spans 15 residues.

This rearrangement joins TRBV28 to TRBJ2-5; D is possibly TRBD2 (6 bases). CDR1 MDHEN and CDR2 SYDVKM come from the germline V gene. V was trimmed by 6 bases and J by 0 bases, leaving 20 bases between them. This CDR3 comprises 17 residues. Written as DNA, the CDR3 is TGTGCCAGCAGAGGCGAAGAACTAGCAGATTACCAAGAGACCCAGTACTTC. Translating gives CASRGEELADYQETQYF.

The chain links TRBV7-3 to TRBJ2-1, with TRBD1 matching over 9 bases. Germline V gene data show CDR1 as SGHTA and CDR2 as FQGTGA. The length of the CDR3 is 15 residues. V gave up 4 bases and J gave up 5 bases; unmatched junction bases: 6. CDR3 coding DNA: TGTGCCAGCAGCTATGGGGACAGGGTGGACAATGAGCAGTTCTTC. It is translated as CASSYGDRVDNEQFF. Full variable domain (outside the CDR3, taken from reference TRBV7-3 and TRBJ2-1): GAGVSQTPSNKVTEKGKYVELRCDPISGHTALYWYRQSLGQGPEFLIYFQGTGAADDSGLPNDRFFAVRPEGSVSTLKIQRTERGDSAVYLCASSYGDRVDNEQFFGPGTRLTVL.

The rearrangement uses TRBV28 and TRBJ1-5; D might be TRBD1 (6 bases). The CDR3 has 17 amino acids. The germline V gene encodes CDR1 MDHEN and CDR2 SYDVKM. V dropped 6 bases and J dropped 0 bases, with 18 bases sitting between them. The CDR3, as DNA: TGTGCCAGCAGGACAAAATACAGGGACAATAGCAATCAGCCCCAGCATTTT. Residues: CASRTKYRDNSNQPQHF.

The V gene is TRBV28, the J gene TRBJ1-1; 7 bases align to TRBD1. Germline loops: CDR1 MDHEN, CDR2 SYDVKM. The CDR3 consists of 13 residues. The ends lost 6 bases at V and 5 bases at J; junction bases unmatched: 6. The chain's CDR3 is CASRDQGETEAFF. CDR3 bases: TGTGCCAGCAGGGATCAGGGGGAAACTGAAGCTTTCTTT.

The chain carries TRBV30 and TRBJ2-1; 7 nucleotides match TRBD2. Germline loops: CDR1 GTSNPN, CDR2 SVGIG (reference sequence). The CDR3 covers 14 residues. Trimming cost V 4 bases and J 4 bases; bases outside gene matches: 7. The CDR3 DNA reads TGTGCCTGGAACCCTAGCGGAGGTTACAATGAGCAGTTCTTC. Translation gives CAWNPSGGYNEQFF.

The V gene is TRBV4-1, the J gene TRBJ1-4; the match to TRBD1 covers 9 bases. Germline values: CDR1 MGHRA, CDR2 YSYEKL. The CDR3 is made up of 17 amino acids. Losses at the gene ends were 1 base for V and 4 bases for J; bases not matched to a gene: 7. The CDR3 spells CASSQGTGTGFNEKLFF. CDR3 coding DNA: TGCGCCAGCAGCCAAGGAACCGGGACAGGGTTTAATGAAAAACTGTTTTTT.

This rearrangement joins TRBV9 to TRBJ2-7; tentatively, D is TRBD1 (5 bases). Germline CDR1 is SGDLS and CDR2 is YYNGEE. The germline V and J ends were trimmed by 0 bases and 7 bases, with 14 bases remaining between them. This CDR3 is built from 14 residues. This CDR3 is CASSVEWGQAEQYF. Here the CDR3 DNA reads TGTGCCAGCAGCGTAGAGTGGGGCCAGGCAGAGCAGTACTTC.

The chain employs TRBV6-1 and TRBJ2-3; a weak D match, TRBD2 (6 bases). Germline values: CDR1 MNHNS, CDR2 SASEGT. The CDR3 consists of 14 residues. V was trimmed by 6 bases and J by 7 bases, leaving 17 bases between them. The CDR3 protein is CASSDLRRANTQYF. The CDR3 region has the DNA TGTGCCAGCAGCGACCTGAGGAGGGCTAATACGCAGTATTTT.

The chain is built from TRBV27 and TRBJ2-7, with TRBD2 as a possible D gene (7 bases). This CDR3 has 17 amino acids. V was cut by 1 base and J by 0 bases, with 16 bases left in between. Germline CDR1 is MNHEY and CDR2 is SMNVEV (reference sequence). The CDR3 is CASSLFPPGGSSYEQYF. In DNA, the CDR3 is TGTGCCAGCAGTTTATTCCCCCCGGGGGGCAGCTCCTACGAGCAGTACTTC.

The V gene is TRBV6-5, the J gene TRBJ2-3; D may be TRBD1 or TRBD2 (5 bases each). Germline CDR1 and CDR2: MNHEY and SVGAGI. This CDR3 comprises 15 residues. V was trimmed by 0 bases and J by 6 bases, leaving 13 bases between them. The CDR3 is CASSYSIRDVDTQYF. CDR3 nucleotides: TGTGCCAGCAGTTACTCGATCCGGGACGTTGATACGCAGTATTTT.